The next 29 T cell receptor beta chains were all read from a single sample in a study of beta chain features in type 1 diabetes. Of the isolated RNA, all was reverse transcribed, and so the sequenced material was expressed TCRB transcripts. The data were produced by immunoSEQ multiplex PCR, yet TCRdb's version contains in-frame clones alone and is incomplete. The repertoire includes about 340,000 clones, about a tenth of them detected once, and around 1% sits in the top ten. Regarding the study as a whole: Patients with Type 1 diabetes showed moderately but significantly shorter TCRB CDR3s in all four CD4+ subsets.

Antigens for these TCRs are unknown. Material for sequencing was central memory CD4+ T cells from blood. These receptors originate from a man aged 25-45 years with type 1 diabetes.

The rearrangement uses TRBV10-3 and TRBJ1-4, with D unclear. Germline V CDR1 and CDR2: ENHRY, SYGVKD. V shed 3 bases and J shed 3 bases, with 11 bases lying between them. The CDR3 loop spans 15 amino acids. The CDR3 sequence is CAISDRARPNEKLFF. The CDR3, as DNA: TGTGCCATCAGTGACCGGGCCAGACCTAATGAAAAACTGTTTTTT.

Note on this clone: At one boundary the junction diverges from the germline segment, which might be a read error. The rearrangement uses TRBV10-2 and TRBJ1-6; D is unresolved. CDR1 and CDR2 from the germline V gene are WSHSY and SAAADI. The CDR3 spans 13 residues. The CDR3 region has the DNA TGCGCCAGCAGCGAGTATACATATTCACCCCTCCACTTT. It translates to CASSEYTYSPLHF.

This clone was recorded a few times. V and J are TRBV5-6 and TRBJ1-2; the D is unclear. The V end was cut by 0 bases, the J end by 6 bases, with 9 bases between. The CDR3 totals 13 residues. The germline gives CDR1 SGHDT, CDR2 YYEEEE. Written as DNA, the CDR3 is TGTGCCAGCAGCTTGGTCCGGCTAAATGGCTACACCTTC. This sequence encodes CASSLVRLNGYTF.

This clone was picked up a small number of times. The chain combines TRBV9 with TRBJ1-2; 8 bases fit TRBD1. Germline values: CDR1 SGDLS, CDR2 YYNGEE. With V trimmed by 5 bases and J by 3 bases, 6 bases remained unmatched. The CDR3 has 14 residues. The CDR3 spells CASRGDRGHYGYTF. The CDR3 DNA is TGTGCCAGCAGGGGCGACAGGGGACACTATGGCTACACCTTC.

This clone showed up just a few times. The chain combines TRBV6-5 with TRBJ2-7; TRBD2 matches 8 bases. The germline gives CDR1 MNHEY, CDR2 SVGAGI. V lost 4 bases and J lost 5; bases outside the gene matches: 13. The CDR3 has 16 amino acids. The CDR3 loop reads CASSSPRLAGGDEQYF. CDR3 DNA sequence: TGTGCCAGCAGTTCTCCCCGACTGGCGGGGGGAGACGAGCAGTACTTC.

V usage is TRBV7-9 and J usage is TRBJ1-3; no clear D gene. Germline V lookup: CDR1 SEHNR, CDR2 FQNEAQ (reference sequence). The CDR3 has 13 amino acids. V shed 2 bases and J shed 4 bases, with 6 bases lying between them. The CDR3 region has the DNA TGTGCCAGCAGCTTATTATCGGGAAACACCATATATTTT. It encodes CASSLLSGNTIYF. The full variable domain, with the rest looked up from reference TRBV7-9 and TRBJ1-3, is DTGVSQNPRHKITKRGQNVTFRCDPISEHNRLYWYRQTLGQGPEFLTYFQNEAQLEKSRLLSDRFSAERPKGSFSTLEIQRTEQGDSAMYLCASSLLSGNTIYFGEGSWLTVV.

The chain employs TRBV6-4 and TRBJ1-1; D not certain. V lost 3 bases, J lost 6 bases, and 8 bases lay in between. Looked up from germline, CDR1 is MRHNA and CDR2 is SNTAGT. The CDR3 length is 12 residues. CDR3 sequence (DNA): TGTGCCAGCAGTGAGGAAGGCGCTGAAGCTTTCTTT. Translated, it gives CASSEEGAEAFF.

This clone was recorded a few times. The chain joins TRBV6-5 to TRBJ2-1; 8 positions match TRBD1. The CDR3 consists of 14 residues. V trimming: 4 bases; J trimming: 7 bases; junction bases outside the gene matches: 6. CDR1 and CDR2 (germline): MNHEY, SVGAGI. Written as DNA, the CDR3 is TGTGCCAGCAGTTTCAAGACAGGGGTGAATGAGCAGTTCTTC. It encodes CASSFKTGVNEQFF.

This clone has just a few counts. V is TRBV29-1 and J is TRBJ2-5; 7 bases match TRBD2. J was trimmed by 2 bases and V by 7 bases; bases with no gene match: 4. The CDR3 is 12 residues long. Germline CDR1 SQVTM, CDR2 ANQGSEA. CDR3 sequence (DNA): TGCAGCGCGGGGGGTACACAAGAGACCCAGTACTTC. Its protein product is CSAGGTQETQYF.

Only a few counts were recorded for this clone. The chain uses TRBV7-2 and TRBJ1-5; D is possibly TRBD1 (5 bases). The CDR3 runs 14 residues. Germline loops: CDR1 SGHTA, CDR2 FQGNSA. Trimming stripped 3 bases from V and 5 bases from J, with 11 bases between. The CDR3 nucleotides read TGTGCCAGCAGCTTTCTTCTGGGGGATCAGCCCCAGCATTTT. This translates into CASSFLLGDQPQHF.

This chain uses TRBV9 with TRBJ1-2; D possibly corresponds to TRBD1 (5 bases). This CDR3 has 14 amino acids. Germline loops: CDR1 SGDLS, CDR2 YYNGEE. V was pared by 4 bases and J by 5 bases, with 15 bases between. CDR3 in amino acids: CASSSQGRGYGYTF. The CDR3 DNA reads TGTGCCAGCAGCAGCCAGGGCCGGGGGTATGGCTACACCTTC.

V is TRBV5-6 and J is TRBJ1-4; 9 bases line up with TRBD1. This CDR3 contains 15 residues. CDR1 and CDR2 (germline): SGHDT, YYEEEE. The junction had 5 bases not matched to a gene; V was cut back by 0 bases and J by 8 bases. This CDR3 is CASSLGGTGIEKLFF. The CDR3 bases are TGTGCCAGCAGCTTGGGAGGGACAGGGATCGAAAAACTGTTTTTT.

V gene TRBV5-1 combines with J gene TRBJ1-2, with 8 bases identical to TRBD1. There are 14 residues in the CDR3. The junction had 9 bases not matched to a gene; V was cut back by 3 bases and J by 8 bases. Germline assignment: CDR1 SGHRS and CDR2 YFSETQ. CDR3 residues: CASSSPSQGEGYTF. CDR3 DNA: TGCGCCAGCAGCTCCCCGTCACAGGGGGAAGGCTACACCTTC.

This clone was detected ten times or more. The chain uses TRBV2 and TRBJ2-3; D remains unclear. V lost 2 bases to trimming and J lost 2 bases, with 8 bases between them. Germline V gene data show CDR1 as SNHLY and CDR2 as FYNNEI. The CDR3 spans 14 residues. The CDR3 loop is CASSEKLVTDTQYF. The CDR3 DNA reads as TGTGCCAGCAGTGAAAAACTTGTCACAGATACGCAGTATTTT.

In DNA, the CDR3 is TGTGCCAGCAGCGTAGAAGAGCGCCCCCAAGAGACCCAGTACTTC. Its protein product is CASSVEERPQETQYF. The V gene is TRBV9, the J gene TRBJ2-5; D unclear. This CDR3 region has 15 residues. The ends were cut back, 0 bases at V and 1 base at J, with 10 bases in the middle. Germline CDR1 and CDR2: SGDLS and YYNGEE. The variable domain in full, with the rest retrieved from reference TRBV9 and TRBJ2-5, is DSGVTQTPKHLITATGQRVTLRCSPRSGDLSVYWYQQSLDQGLQFLIQYYNGEERAKGNILERFSAQQFPDLHSELNLSSLELGDSALYFCASSVEERPQETQYFGPGTRLLVL.

This clone was detected a few times. V and J are TRBV27 and TRBJ2-7; TRBD2 matches at 8 bases. Per the germline V gene, CDR1 is MNHEY and CDR2 is SMNVEV (reference sequence). The CDR3 is made up of 14 amino acids. V shed 3 bases and J 7 bases; nucleotides not matched to a gene: 8. Here the CDR3 reads CASSFGRAGGEQYF. The CDR3 nucleotides read TGTGCCAGCAGTTTCGGGAGGGCCGGGGGTGAGCAGTACTTC.

V is TRBV11-3 and J is TRBJ1-1; 8 bases match TRBD1. CDR1 is SGHNT and CDR2 is YENEEA in the germline V gene. The CDR3 is made up of 13 amino acids. J gave up 4 bases and V 5 bases, and 3 bases lay outside the gene matches. CDR3 residues: CASSGDRGTEAFF. The CDR3, as DNA: TGTGCCAGCAGCGGCGACAGGGGCACTGAAGCTTTCTTT.

The genes are TRBV7-9 and TRBJ1-5; D gene unclear. The CDR3 spans 13 residues. V was pared by 8 bases and J by 7 bases, with 15 bases between. CDR1 is SEHNR and CDR2 is FQNEAQ in the germline V gene (reference sequence). The CDR3 DNA is TGTGCCAGCCCAGCCCCGGGGTTGCAGCCCCAGCATTTT. Amino acid sequence: CASPAPGLQPQHF. Filled out from reference TRBV7-9 and TRBJ1-5, the complete variable domain reads DTGVSQNPRHKITKRGQNVTFRCDPISEHNRLYWYRQTLGQGPEFLTYFQNEAQLEKSRLLSDRFSAERPKGSFSTLEIQRTEQGDSAMYLCASPAPGLQPQHFGDGTRLSIL.

The rearrangement links TRBV9 to TRBJ1-2; no clear D. The CDR3 totals 11 residues. The V gene lost 3 bases and the J gene lost 6 bases, with 6 bases spanning the gap. Germline lookup yields CDR1 SGDLS and CDR2 YYNGEE. CDR3 loop: CASSGQDGYTF. CDR3 nucleotides: TGTGCCAGCAGCGGACAAGATGGCTACACCTTC.

This clone came up a few times. The chain joins TRBV30 to TRBJ1-5, with TRBD1 matching over 8 bases. V was pared by 1 base and J by 11 bases, with 10 bases of the junction left unmatched. CDR1 is GTSNPN, CDR2 SVGIG, per germline (reference sequence). CDR3 length: 14 amino acids. The CDR3 loop reads CAWSGSGQGASQHF. CDR3 sequence (DNA): TGTGCCTGGAGTGGGTCCGGACAGGGTGCTTCCCAGCATTTT.

This clone was seen only a few times. The chain is built from TRBV4-3 and TRBJ2-2; 10 bases align to TRBD2. Germline trimming cut 4 bases from V and 5 bases from J; bases unmatched to any gene: 16. This CDR3 comprises 19 residues. Germline assignment: CDR1 LGHNA and CDR2 YSLEER. The CDR3 nucleotides are TGCGCCAGCAGCCGGGATATTTCTAGCGGGGGCTTGAGGACCGGGGAGCTGTTTTTT. Its translation: CASSRDISSGGLRTGELFF.

The sample holds many counts of this clone. The gene calls are TRBV5-1 and TRBJ1-6, with 7 bases identical to TRBD1. V gave up 4 bases and J gave up 6 bases; unmatched junction bases: 10. Per germline, CDR1 SGHRS and CDR2 YFSETQ. There are 16 residues in the CDR3. CDR3 sequence reads: CASSPTNRDSNSPLHF. In nucleotides, the CDR3 is TGCGCCAGCAGCCCCACGAACCGGGACAGTAATTCACCCCTCCACTTT.

The V and J genes are TRBV7-2 and TRBJ2-5; D call uncertain. The length of the CDR3 is 15 residues. CDR1 is SGHTA and CDR2 is FQGNSA in the germline V gene. V dropped 1 base and J dropped 1 base, with 10 bases sitting between them. In DNA, the CDR3 is TGTGCCAGCAGCTTAGGTTCGGGCTCCCAAGAGACCCAGTACTTC. Residues: CASSLGSGSQETQYF.

V and J are TRBV6-5 and TRBJ2-6; D is uncertain. The CDR3 has 13 residues. In germline, CDR1 is MNHEY, CDR2 SVGAGI. V was cut by 0 bases and J by 12 bases, with 9 bases left in between. This CDR3 is CASSYSILSVLTF. Written as DNA, the CDR3 is TGTGCCAGCAGTTACTCGATCCTTTCCGTCCTGACTTTC.

The rearrangement joins TRBV9 to TRBJ1-4; a possible D gene is TRBD1 (5 bases). CDR1 is SGDLS, CDR2 YYNGEE, per germline. V lost 2 bases and J lost 2, with 10 bases in between. CDR3 length: 15 amino acids. The CDR3 spells CASSVGGRTNEKLFF. CDR3 coding DNA: TGTGCCAGCAGCGTTGGGGGGAGGACTAATGAAAAACTGTTTTTT.

Points on this clone: The same CDR3 is also encoded by other DNA sequences in this sample. The J gene is TRBJ2-7, the V gene TRBV5-1; D is unclear. CDR1 is SGHRS and CDR2 is YFSETQ in the germline V gene. CDR3 length equals 14 residues. Trimming cost V 2 bases and J 0 bases, with 9 bases left between them. The CDR3 DNA reads TGCGCCAGCAGCTTACAGTCTAGCTCCTACGAGCAGTACTTC. Its translation: CASSLQSSSYEQYF.

The rearrangement links TRBV29-1 to TRBJ2-1; TRBD2 matches at 9 bases. CDR1 SQVTM and CDR2 ANQGSEA come from the germline V gene. The CDR3 covers 13 residues. The V gene end was trimmed by 7 bases and the J gene end by 13 bases; junction bases not matched to a gene: 14. The CDR3 sequence: CSAVGSGGPPQFF. The CDR3 region has the DNA TGCAGCGCCGTTGGTAGCGGGGGCCCCCCTCAGTTCTTC.

This clone was seen a few times. The genes are TRBV13 and TRBJ1-2; 12 nucleotides agree with TRBD1. The junction had 5 bases not matched to a gene; V was cut back by 5 bases and J by 4 bases. The CDR3 spans 15 residues. The germline V gene encodes CDR1 PRHDT and CDR2 FYEKMQ (reference sequence). CDR3 DNA sequence: TGTGCCAGCAGCCCGGGGACAGGGGGCGGCTATGGCTACACCTTC. Its protein is CASSPGTGGGYGYTF. The full variable domain, its missing parts supplied by reference TRBV13 and TRBJ1-2, is AAGVIQSPRHLIKEKRETATLKCYPIPRHDTVYWYQQGPGQDPQFLISFYEKMQSDKGSIPDRFSAQQFSDYHSELNMSSLELGDSALYFCASSPGTGGGYGYTFGSGTRLTVV.

This clone was recorded at least ten times. The gene calls are TRBV14 and TRBJ2-3; TRBD2 matches at 10 bases. The V and J ends lost 0 bases and 4 bases, in that order; junction bases with no gene match: 7. This CDR3 comprises 17 residues. Germline CDR1 is SGHDN and CDR2 is FVKESK. The CDR3 DNA reads TGTGCCAGCAGCCAAGATCGCGCTAGCGGGGGTGCAGATACGCAGTATTTT. Translated, it gives CASSQDRASGGADTQYF.